The clone carrying this T cell receptor beta chain was observed once. How the authors handled the data: Using reference gene primer amplification, nucleated cell counts were estimated. Data came from immunoSEQ multiplex PCR; TCRdb stores just in-frame clones and leaves some out. The V and J calls and clone size come from that table; D and trimming were worked out from the DNA. This sample carries around 140,000 clones, around 84% of them seen once, and the ten largest clones take 9.5% to 13%. The sample is drawn from a study of blood T cell repertoires in COVID-19. Across the study: Samples taken during acute and convalescent COVID-19 were collected in the United States, Italy and Spain. The cDNA or gDNA used as material had been derived from T cells, B-cell-depleted T cells, or PBMCs.

CDR1 KGHDR and CDR2 SFDVKD come from the germline V gene. This CDR3 is 16 amino acids long. Unmatched junction bases numbered 9, after V lost 3 bases and J lost 5 bases. Material for sequencing was peripheral blood. The chain employs TRBV24-1 and TRBJ2-3, with 8 bases fitting TRBD2. This receptor was obtained from a man aged 55 to 70 with active or convalescent COVID-19. The CDR3 nucleotides are TGTGCCACCAGTGATGCGAGAGCGGGGGACCGAGATACGCAGTATTTT. It codes for CATSDARAGDRDTQYF.